This T cell receptor (beta chain) came from a study of control samples from healthy donors and cancer patients. Clones were sequenced by immunoSEQ multiplex PCR, and TCRdb holds only the in-frame ones, with some missing. This table holds over 75,000 clones, about nine tenths found once. With 0 bases removed from V and 5 bases from J, the gap between germline ends came to 12 bases. The length of the CDR3 is 14 residues. Germline-derived CDR1 and CDR2 are SGHDT and YYEEEE. This TCR derives from a man aged 25 to 40 in good health. This chain links TRBV5-6 with TRBJ2-7, with a possible D match to TRBD2 (5 bases). Specimen: blood. Here the CDR3 reads CASSLVGSGNEQYF. The DNA of the CDR3 is TGTGCCAGCAGCTTGGTTGGGAGTGGAAACGAGCAGTACTTC.